This T cell receptor (beta chain) derives from a study of T cell responses to AZD1222 COVID-19 vaccine. TCRdb's copy holds only in-frame clones and misses some; the assay was immunoSEQ multiplex PCR. The data contain about 140,000 clones, more than 85% of them singletons. Findings of the study overall: Unmutated variant regions reportedly attract nearly half of all spike-specific TCRs. Donors were mostly white British, more females; clonal diversity possibly underestimated. Receipt of two AZD1222 doses was followed by a rise in Spike-specific TCR breadth and depth.

In the case of this clone: Its specificity is unknown.

The CDR3 sequence is 14 residues long. The germline V gene encodes CDR1 MNHEY and CDR2 SMNVEV (reference sequence). Trimming left V 7 bases short and J 4 bases short, with 16 bases between. The sample here was peripheral blood, taken on day 0 of MenACWY control vaccination. This chain links TRBV27 with TRBJ1-1; tentatively, D is TRBD1 (5 bases). The receptor was derived from an adult in good health. CDR3 DNA sequence: TGTGCCAGCACCCTTAGCCAGGGCGGCACTGAAGCTTTCTTT. Translating it yields CASTLSQGGTEAFF.